This entry lists 25 T cell receptor beta chains sequenced from one sample in a study of T cells after yellow fever vaccination. TCRdb re-called the 5' RACE reads through MiXCR, storing one row per CDR3 protein. The top ten clones hold approximately 18% of a sample with some 250,000 distinct CDR3 sequences, approximately 3.5% of them seen once. Source: PBMCs, taken 15 days after the yellow fever booster vaccination. The receptors come from a man younger than 35 who received the YFV17D yellow fever vaccine.

This clonotype was counted at least ten times. The chain carries TRBV18 and TRBJ2-1; weak D call: TRBD2 (5 bases). CDR3 length: 12 residues. Germline V gives CDR1 KGHSH, CDR2 LQKENI. Trimming stripped 8 bases from V and 7 bases from J, with 12 bases between. The CDR3 DNA reads TGTGCCAGCGCCAGAGCGGAGAATGAGCAGTTCTTC. Protein sequence: CASARAENEQFF.

This clonotype was found many times. The V and J genes are TRBV20-1 and TRBJ2-2; TRBD1 is a possible D gene (6 bases). V shed 8 bases and J shed 2 bases, with 12 bases lying between them. CDR1 is DFQATT, CDR2 SNEGSKA, per germline (reference sequence). There are 13 residues in the CDR3. CDR3 sequence: CSFHRDNTGELFF. CDR3 bases: TGCAGTTTTCACAGGGATAACACCGGGGAGCTGTTTTTT.

This clonotype was counted at least ten times. The CDR3 DNA reads as TGTGCCAGCAGCTTAGTAGAGGGATACAATGAGCAGTTCTTC. Its translation is CASSLVEGYNEQFF. The chain combines TRBV7-2 with TRBJ2-1, with a tentative D call TRBD2 (5 bases). Trimming stripped 1 base from V and 4 bases from J, with 8 bases between. Germline-derived CDR1 and CDR2 are SGHTA and FQGNSA. This CDR3 region has 14 residues. Combining the CDR3 with reference TRBV7-2 and TRBJ2-1 gives the whole variable domain GAGVSQSPSNKVTEKGKDVELRCDPISGHTALYWYRQSLGQGLEFLIYFQGNSAPDKSGLPSDRFSAERTGGSVSTLTIQRTQQEDSAVYLCASSLVEGYNEQFFGPGTRLTVL.

At least ten counts were recorded for this clonotype. The chain recombines TRBV12-3 or TRBV12-4 with TRBJ1-1; no clear D. The CDR3 has 14 residues. V was trimmed by 5 bases and J by 5 bases, leaving 15 bases between them. CDR3 sequence reads: CASSPDQIRTEAFF. Written as DNA, the CDR3 is TGTGCCAGCAGTCCAGACCAGATTAGGACTGAAGCTTTCTTT.

This clonotype was detected ten times or more. J is TRBJ2-3 and V is TRBV4-3, with D hard to call. Trimming took off 0 bases at V and 0 bases at J, with 10 bases between the two ends. CDR3 length: 16 amino acids. The V gene's germline CDR1 is LGHNA and CDR2 YSLEER. CDR3 protein: CASSQDTGTSTDTQYF. CDR3 DNA sequence: TGCGCCAGCAGCCAAGATACGGGCACCAGCACAGATACGCAGTATTTT.

This clonotype was recorded at least ten times. The V gene is TRBV27, the J gene TRBJ2-1; perhaps TRBD1 as D (6 bases). The V end lost 5 bases, the J end lost 5 bases, and 7 bases lay between the germline ends. CDR1 is MNHEY and CDR2 is SMNVEV in the germline V gene (reference sequence). The CDR3 covers 12 residues. CDR3 amino acids: CASSTGNNEQFF. DNA for the CDR3: TGTGCCAGCAGTACAGGGAACAATGAGCAGTTCTTC.

This clonotype was seen ten or more times. This chain joins TRBV2 and TRBJ2-1; TRBD2 matches 13 bases. CDR3 length equals 16 residues. V was clipped by 6 bases and J by 4 bases; unmatched bases: 6. Germline loops: CDR1 SNHLY, CDR2 FYNNEI. The CDR3 here is CASRPTSGGGYNEQFF. The CDR3 nucleotides read TGTGCCAGCAGACCTACTAGCGGGGGGGGTTACAATGAGCAGTTCTTC.

This clonotype appeared many times. This chain links TRBV12-3 or TRBV12-4 with TRBJ1-5; D is ambiguous. The CDR3 is made up of 12 amino acids. V lost 4 bases, J lost 9 bases, and 10 bases lay in between. The CDR3 nucleotides are TGTGCCAGCAGTTCGGTCAGGACGCCCCAGCATTTT. It codes for CASSSVRTPQHF.

The sample holds a few counts of this clonotype. The chain carries TRBV5-4 and TRBJ1-1; D is ambiguous. The length of the CDR3 is 13 residues. Trimming took 3 bases from V and 3 from J, leaving 9 bases between them. Germline assignment: CDR1 SGHNT and CDR2 YYREEE (reference sequence). The CDR3 DNA reads TGTGCCAGCAGCTCGCCGAGGGACACTGAAGCTTTCTTT. Protein: CASSSPRDTEAFF.

This clonotype appeared many times. The chain employs TRBV20-1 and TRBJ1-1; D not resolved. The CDR3 length is 16 residues. Germline lookup yields CDR1 DFQATT and CDR2 SNEGSKA (reference sequence). Between the trimmed V and J ends, which lost 4 bases and 1 base, there was a span of 19 bases. The CDR3 DNA reads TGCAGTGCTACATCACTCGGGCGGCTACCGAACACTGAAGCTTTCTTT. Translating it yields CSATSLGRLPNTEAFF.

In its sample, this clonotype was seen many times. The chain links TRBV20-1 to TRBJ1-2, with D possibly TRBD1 on 5 matching bases. This CDR3 has 13 amino acids. Germline CDR1 DFQATT, CDR2 SNEGSKA (reference sequence). Trimming cost V 0 bases and J 7 bases, with 12 bases left between them. In nucleotides, the CDR3 is TGCAGTGCTAGAGAAGGGGAGGTTTCTGGCTACACCTTC. This encodes CSAREGEVSGYTF.

Ten or more counts support this clonotype. The V gene is TRBV5-1, the J gene TRBJ2-5; 7 bases map to TRBD1. V shed 4 bases and J 3 bases; nucleotides not matched to a gene: 6. This CDR3 contains 14 residues. Germline CDR1 and CDR2: SGHRS and YFSETQ. The CDR3, as DNA: TGCGCCAGCAGCCCGGGGACAGTCGAAGAGACCCAGTACTTC. Residues: CASSPGTVEETQYF. Drawing the rest from reference TRBV5-1 and TRBJ2-5, the complete variable domain is KAGVTQTPRYLIKTRGQQVTLSCSPISGHRSVSWYQQTPGQGLQFLFEYFSETQRNKGNFPGRFSGRQFSNSRSEMNVSTLELGDSALYLCASSPGTVEETQYFGPGTRLLVL.

The table lists this clonotype with many counts. The chain couples TRBV7-2 to TRBJ2-1; 8 bases align to TRBD2. The germline V gene has CDR1 SGHTA and CDR2 FQGNSA. The CDR3 runs to 15 residues. V lost 5 bases, J lost 6 bases, and 9 bases stayed unmatched. The chain's CDR3 is CASSALRAGVNEQFF. For the CDR3, the DNA is TGTGCCAGCAGCGCCCTCCGAGCGGGGGTCAATGAGCAGTTCTTC.

J is TRBJ1-6 and V is TRBV5-1; possibly TRBD1 for D (6 bases). This CDR3 contains 14 residues. V was clipped by 3 bases and J by 6 bases, with 10 bases between them. Looked up from germline, CDR1 is SGHRS and CDR2 is YFSETQ. CDR3 sequence: CASSSDRTNSPLHF. The CDR3 nucleotides are TGCGCCAGCAGCTCGGACAGAACTAATTCACCCCTCCACTTT.

This clonotype was found many times. This chain uses TRBV6-5 with TRBJ1-2; D is ambiguous. Deletions cut 7 bases from V and 1 base from J, with 10 bases between. The CDR3 loop spans 13 amino acids. CDR1 is MNHEY and CDR2 is SVGAGI in the germline V gene. In DNA form, the CDR3 reads TGTGCCAGCACCCCCTCCGTTAACTATGGCTACACCTTC. As protein: CASTPSVNYGYTF.

At least ten counts were recorded for this clonotype. The V call is TRBV6-4, the J call TRBJ2-2; 7 bases line up with TRBD2. V lost 3 bases, J lost 3 bases, and 4 bases stayed unmatched. Per germline, CDR1 MRHNA and CDR2 SNTAGT. The CDR3 sequence is 15 residues long. Here the CDR3 DNA reads TGTGCCAGCAGTGAGGGGGGGATAGACACCGGGGAGCTGTTTTTT. It is translated as CASSEGGIDTGELFF.

This clonotype was counted only a few times. The J gene is TRBJ2-5, the V gene TRBV5-1; D assignment may be TRBD1 or TRBD2 (6 bases each). Trimming removed 4 bases at V and 5 bases at J, with 18 bases between. In germline, CDR1 is SGHRS, CDR2 YFSETQ. The CDR3 spans 15 residues. CDR3 protein: CASSPGGVRGETQYF. The CDR3 DNA reads TGCGCCAGCAGCCCCGGCGGGGTTAGGGGGGAGACCCAGTACTTC.

The sample holds many counts of this clonotype. J is TRBJ2-5 and V is TRBV12-3 or TRBV12-4; TRBD2 is a possible D gene (5 bases). CDR3 size: 13 residues. V was clipped by 4 bases and J by 5 bases, with 11 bases between them. CDR3 sequence reads: CASSWVATETQYF. DNA of the CDR3: TGTGCCAGCAGTTGGGTAGCGACGGAGACCCAGTACTTC.

This clonotype was seen many times. V and J are TRBV5-4 and TRBJ2-3; possible D gene TRBD1, 6 bases. CDR1 is SGHNT and CDR2 is YYREEE in the germline V gene (reference sequence). The CDR3 extends over 17 amino acids. The germline V and J ends were trimmed by 0 bases and 2 bases, with 16 bases remaining between them. CDR3 loop: CASSLELGTLFTDTQYF. CDR3 bases: TGTGCCAGCAGCTTGGAGTTAGGGACACTATTCACAGATACGCAGTATTTT.

This clonotype was picked up many times. J is TRBJ2-1 and V is TRBV18; 8 nucleotides align to TRBD1. The junction had 7 bases not matched to a gene; V was cut back by 5 bases and J by 1 base. Per the germline V gene, CDR1 is KGHSH and CDR2 is LQKENI. The CDR3 length is 16 residues. The CDR3 is CASSEYQGASYNEQFF. The DNA of the CDR3 is TGTGCCAGCTCAGAATATCAGGGGGCATCCTACAATGAGCAGTTCTTC. Using reference TRBV18 and TRBJ2-1 for the parts outside the CDR3, the full variable domain is NAGVMQNPRHLVRRRGQEARLRCSPMKGHSHVYWYRQLPEEGLKFMVYLQKENIIDESGMPKERFSAEFPKEGPSILRIQQVVRGDSAAYFCASSEYQGASYNEQFFGPGTRLTVL.

This clonotype was recorded many times. This chain connects TRBV9 to TRBJ1-4; D is undetermined. V was clipped by 4 bases and J by 0 bases, with 10 bases between them. CDR1 and CDR2 (germline): SGDLS, YYNGEE. CDR3 length: 15 residues. The DNA of the CDR3 is TGTGCCAGCAGCCCCTCAGTTGCAACTAATGAAAAACTGTTTTTT. Translating it yields CASSPSVATNEKLFF. Based on the CDR3 plus reference TRBV9 and TRBJ1-4, the full variable domain is DSGVTQTPKHLITATGQRVTLRCSPRSGDLSVYWYQQSLDQGLQFLIQYYNGEERAKGNILERFSAQQFPDLHSELNLSSLELGDSALYFCASSPSVATNEKLFFGSGTQLSVL.

This clonotype was seen a handful of times. The V gene is TRBV4-3, the J gene TRBJ1-1; D gene unclear. The CDR3 consists of 15 residues. CDR1 and CDR2 from the germline V gene are LGHNA and YSLEER. The V gene lost 4 bases and the J gene lost 6 bases, with 18 bases spanning the gap. This CDR3 is CASSPSNPQRPEAFF. The DNA for the CDR3 is TGCGCCAGCAGCCCTAGCAACCCACAAAGGCCTGAAGCTTTCTTT.

In its sample, this clonotype was seen many times. This chain uses TRBV6-2 or TRBV6-3 with TRBJ2-7; 9 bases map to TRBD1. V was clipped by 3 bases and J by 1 base; unmatched bases: 7. Germline V gene lookup returns CDR1 MNHEY and CDR2 SVGEGT. The CDR3 loop spans 16 amino acids. In DNA form, the CDR3 reads TGTGCCAGCAGTTATGGGGACAGGGCGGGTTCCTACGAGCAGTACGTC. This gives the protein CASSYGDRAGSYEQYV.

This clonotype was observed many times. The chain links TRBV5-1 to TRBJ2-3, with 8 bases aligning to TRBD2. Per the germline V gene, CDR1 is SGHRS and CDR2 is YFSETQ. The CDR3 extends over 15 amino acids. The V gene end was trimmed by 2 bases and the J gene end by 3 bases; junction bases not matched to a gene: 5. CDR3 DNA: TGCGCCAGCAGCTTCGCGGGGGGAGGGACAGATACGCAGTATTTT. Its translation is CASSFAGGGTDTQYF. The whole variable domain, remainder taken from reference TRBV5-1 and TRBJ2-3, is KAGVTQTPRYLIKTRGQQVTLSCSPISGHRSVSWYQQTPGQGLQFLFEYFSETQRNKGNFPGRFSGRQFSNSRSEMNVSTLELGDSALYLCASSFAGGGTDTQYFGPGTRLTVL.

This clonotype was seen repeatedly, ten times or more. The chain carries TRBV5-1 and TRBJ2-2; TRBD1 or TRBD2 may be the D gene (6 bases each). Germline values: CDR1 SGHRS, CDR2 YFSETQ. The CDR3 extends over 17 amino acids. V shed 0 bases and J shed 2 bases, with 14 bases lying between them. The CDR3 loop is CASSLAAGTLNTGELFF. In DNA, the CDR3 is TGCGCCAGCAGCTTGGCCGCGGGGACACTTAACACCGGGGAGCTGTTTTTT.